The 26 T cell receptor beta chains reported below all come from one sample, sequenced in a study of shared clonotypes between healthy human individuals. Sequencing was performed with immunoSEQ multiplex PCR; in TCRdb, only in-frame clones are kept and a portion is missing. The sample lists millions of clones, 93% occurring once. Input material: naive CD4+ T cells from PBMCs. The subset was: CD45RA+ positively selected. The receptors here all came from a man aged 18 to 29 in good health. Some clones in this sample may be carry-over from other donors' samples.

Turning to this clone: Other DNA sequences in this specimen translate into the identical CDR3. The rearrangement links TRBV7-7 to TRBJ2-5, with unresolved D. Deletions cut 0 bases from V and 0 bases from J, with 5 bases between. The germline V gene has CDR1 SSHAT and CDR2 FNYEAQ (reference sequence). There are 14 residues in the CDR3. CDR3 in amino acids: CASSLAGNQETQYF. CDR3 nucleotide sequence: TGTGCCAGCAGCTTAGCTGGCAACCAAGAGACCCAGTACTTC.

CDR3 sequence reads: CASSYDYEQYF. In DNA, the CDR3 is TGTGCCAGCAGCTACGACTACGAGCAGTACTTC. V gene TRBV5-4 combines with J gene TRBJ2-7, with D unresolved. The length of the CDR3 is 11 residues. CDR1 and CDR2 from the germline V gene are SGHNT and YYREEE (reference sequence). V lost 3 bases to trimming and J lost 3 bases, with 4 bases between them.

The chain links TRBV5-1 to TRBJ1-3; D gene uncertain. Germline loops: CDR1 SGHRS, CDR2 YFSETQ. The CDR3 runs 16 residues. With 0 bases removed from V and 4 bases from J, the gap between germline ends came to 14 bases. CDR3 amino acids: CASSLAGSGAGNTIYF. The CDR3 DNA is TGCGCCAGCAGCTTGGCCGGTTCGGGCGCCGGAAACACCATATATTTT.

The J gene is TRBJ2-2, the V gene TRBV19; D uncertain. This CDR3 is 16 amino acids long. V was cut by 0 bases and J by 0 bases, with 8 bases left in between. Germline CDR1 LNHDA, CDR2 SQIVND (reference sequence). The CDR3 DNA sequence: TGTGCCAGTAGTATAGAGGGCCGCGCGAACACCGGGGAGCTGTTTTTT. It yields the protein CASSIEGRANTGELFF.

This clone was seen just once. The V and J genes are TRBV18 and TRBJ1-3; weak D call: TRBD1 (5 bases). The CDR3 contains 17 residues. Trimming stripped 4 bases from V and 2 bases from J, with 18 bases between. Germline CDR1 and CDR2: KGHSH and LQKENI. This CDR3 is CASSQIGAPDTGNTIYF. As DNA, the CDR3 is TGTGCCAGCTCACAGATCGGGGCACCTGATACTGGAAACACCATATATTTT. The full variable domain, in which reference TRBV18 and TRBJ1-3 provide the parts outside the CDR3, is NAGVMQNPRHLVRRRGQEARLRCSPMKGHSHVYWYRQLPEEGLKFMVYLQKENIIDESGMPKERFSAEFPKEGPSILRIQQVVRGDSAAYFCASSQIGAPDTGNTIYFGEGSWLTVV.

The CDR3 loop is CASSKGGVGGNTIYF. The CDR3 DNA sequence: TGTGCCAGCAGCAAAGGGGGGGTAGGGGGAAACACCATATATTTT. This chain joins TRBV27 and TRBJ1-3; a possible D gene is TRBD1 (6 bases). V was cut by 6 bases and J by 4 bases, with 16 bases left in between. The CDR3 loop spans 15 amino acids. CDR1 MNHEY and CDR2 SMNVEV come from the germline V gene (reference sequence).

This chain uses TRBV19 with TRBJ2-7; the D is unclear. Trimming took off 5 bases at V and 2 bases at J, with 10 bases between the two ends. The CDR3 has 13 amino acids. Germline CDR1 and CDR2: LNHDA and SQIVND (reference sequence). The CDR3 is CASSVLYPYEQYF. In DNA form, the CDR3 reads TGTGCCAGTAGTGTTTTATATCCCTACGAGCAGTACTTC.

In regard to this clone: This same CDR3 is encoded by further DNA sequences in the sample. CDR3 sequence reads: CASSVSDEQFF. DNA for the CDR3: TGTGCCAGCAGCGTATCCGATGAGCAGTTCTTC. The chain has TRBV9 and TRBJ2-1; D is undetermined. The V end was cut by 1 base, the J end by 8 bases, with 4 bases between. From germline, CDR1 is SGDLS and CDR2 YYNGEE. The CDR3 sequence is 11 residues long. The whole variable domain, remainder taken from reference TRBV9 and TRBJ2-1, is DSGVTQTPKHLITATGQRVTLRCSPRSGDLSVYWYQQSLDQGLQFLIQYYNGEERAKGNILERFSAQQFPDLHSELNLSSLELGDSALYFCASSVSDEQFFGPGTRLTVL.

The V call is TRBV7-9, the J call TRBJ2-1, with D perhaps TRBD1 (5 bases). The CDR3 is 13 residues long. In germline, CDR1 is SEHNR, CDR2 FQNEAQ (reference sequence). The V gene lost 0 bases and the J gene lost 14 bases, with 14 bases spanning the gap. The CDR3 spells CASSLALQGVKFF. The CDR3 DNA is TGTGCCAGCAGCTTAGCGCTGCAGGGCGTAAAGTTCTTC.

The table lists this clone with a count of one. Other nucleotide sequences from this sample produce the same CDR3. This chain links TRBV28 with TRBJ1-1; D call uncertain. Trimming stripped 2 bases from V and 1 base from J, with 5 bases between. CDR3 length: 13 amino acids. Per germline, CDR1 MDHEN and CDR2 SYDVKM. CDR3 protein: CASSLGRNTEAFF. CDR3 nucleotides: TGTGCCAGCAGTTTAGGGCGGAACACTGAAGCTTTCTTT.

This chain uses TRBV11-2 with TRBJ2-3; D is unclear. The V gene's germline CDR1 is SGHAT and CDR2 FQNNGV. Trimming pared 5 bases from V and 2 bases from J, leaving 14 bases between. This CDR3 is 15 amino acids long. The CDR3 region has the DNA TGTGCCAGCAGCACCCGCCTAGGTTCCACAGATACGCAGTATTTT. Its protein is CASSTRLGSTDTQYF.

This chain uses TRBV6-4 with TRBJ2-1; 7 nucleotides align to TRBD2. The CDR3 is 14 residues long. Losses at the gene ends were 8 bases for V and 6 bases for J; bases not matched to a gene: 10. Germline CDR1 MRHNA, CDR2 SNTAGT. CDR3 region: CASSRTRNFNEQFF. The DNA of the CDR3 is TGTGCCAGCTCCCGGACTAGGAACTTCAATGAGCAGTTCTTC.

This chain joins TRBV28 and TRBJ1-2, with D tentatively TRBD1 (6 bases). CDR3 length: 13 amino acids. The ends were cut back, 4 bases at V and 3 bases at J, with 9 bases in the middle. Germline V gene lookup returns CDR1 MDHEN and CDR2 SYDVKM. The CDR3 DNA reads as TGTGCCAGCAGTTCCACAGGGTACTATGGCTACACCTTC. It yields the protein CASSSTGYYGYTF.

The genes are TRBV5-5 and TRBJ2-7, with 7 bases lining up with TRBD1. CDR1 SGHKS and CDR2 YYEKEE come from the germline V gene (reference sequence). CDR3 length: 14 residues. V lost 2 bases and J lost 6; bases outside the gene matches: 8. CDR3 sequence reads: CASSLKSTGTEQYF. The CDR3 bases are TGTGCCAGCAGCTTAAAGTCGACAGGGACCGAGCAGTACTTC.

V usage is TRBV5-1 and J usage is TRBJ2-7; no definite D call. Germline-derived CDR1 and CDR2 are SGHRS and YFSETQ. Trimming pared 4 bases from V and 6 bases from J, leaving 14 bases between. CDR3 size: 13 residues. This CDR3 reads CASSLTSTGEQYF. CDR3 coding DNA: TGCGCCAGCAGCCTAACTTCCACGGGCGAGCAGTACTTC.

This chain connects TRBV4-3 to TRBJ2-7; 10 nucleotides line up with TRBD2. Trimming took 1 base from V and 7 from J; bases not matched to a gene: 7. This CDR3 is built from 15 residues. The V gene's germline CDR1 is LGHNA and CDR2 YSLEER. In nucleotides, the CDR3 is TGCGCCAGCAGCCAAGGAGCTAGCGGGAGATGGGAGCAGTACTTC. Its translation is CASSQGASGRWEQYF.

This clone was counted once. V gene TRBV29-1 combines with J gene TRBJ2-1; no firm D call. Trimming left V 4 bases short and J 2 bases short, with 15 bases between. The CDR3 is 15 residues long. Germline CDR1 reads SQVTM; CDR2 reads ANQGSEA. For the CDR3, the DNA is TGCAGCGTTGTATCGGCGGAACATACCTACAATGAGCAGTTCTTC. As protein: CSVVSAEHTYNEQFF.

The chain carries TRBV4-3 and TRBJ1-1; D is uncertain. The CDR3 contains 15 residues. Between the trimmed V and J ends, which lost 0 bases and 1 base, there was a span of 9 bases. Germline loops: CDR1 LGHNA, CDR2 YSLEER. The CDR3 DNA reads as TGCGCCAGCAGCCAAGATTACAGCAAGAACACTGAAGCTTTCTTT. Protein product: CASSQDYSKNTEAFF.

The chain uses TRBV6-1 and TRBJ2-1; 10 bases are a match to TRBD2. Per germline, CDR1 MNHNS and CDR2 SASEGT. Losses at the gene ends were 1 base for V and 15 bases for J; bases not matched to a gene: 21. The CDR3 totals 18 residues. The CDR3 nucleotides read TGTGCCAGCAGTGAAGTAGAGACAGGGAGGGCTAGCGGGAGAAAGGGGTTCTTC. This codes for CASSEVETGRASGRKGFF.

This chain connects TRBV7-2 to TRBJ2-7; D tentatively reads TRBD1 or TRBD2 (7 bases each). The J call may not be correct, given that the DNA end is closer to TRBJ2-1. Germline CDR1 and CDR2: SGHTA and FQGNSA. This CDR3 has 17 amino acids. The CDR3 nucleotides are TGTGCCAGCAGCTTGCTTCCAGGGAGGGGGCCCTACAATGAGCAGTTCTTC. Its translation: CASSLLPGRGPYNEQFF.

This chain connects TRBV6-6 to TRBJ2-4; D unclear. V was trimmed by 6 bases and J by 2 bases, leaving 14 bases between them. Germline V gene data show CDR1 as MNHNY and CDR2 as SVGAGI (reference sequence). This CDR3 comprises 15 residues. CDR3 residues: CASSPLVAPKNIQYF. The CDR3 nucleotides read TGTGCCAGCAGCCCGCTCGTCGCCCCCAAAAACATTCAGTACTTC.

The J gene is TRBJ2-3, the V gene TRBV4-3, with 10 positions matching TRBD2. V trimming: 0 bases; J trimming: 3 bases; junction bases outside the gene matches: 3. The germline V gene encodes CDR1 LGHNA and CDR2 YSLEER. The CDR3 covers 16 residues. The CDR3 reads CASSQEASGRTDTQYF. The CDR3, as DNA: TGCGCCAGCAGCCAAGAGGCTAGCGGGAGAACAGATACGCAGTATTTT.

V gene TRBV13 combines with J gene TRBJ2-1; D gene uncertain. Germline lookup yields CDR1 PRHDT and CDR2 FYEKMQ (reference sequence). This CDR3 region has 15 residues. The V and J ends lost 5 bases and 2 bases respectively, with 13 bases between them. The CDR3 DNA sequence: TGTGCCAGCAGCCTACTCGGTGGCGCCTACAATGAGCAGTTCTTC. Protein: CASSLLGGAYNEQFF.

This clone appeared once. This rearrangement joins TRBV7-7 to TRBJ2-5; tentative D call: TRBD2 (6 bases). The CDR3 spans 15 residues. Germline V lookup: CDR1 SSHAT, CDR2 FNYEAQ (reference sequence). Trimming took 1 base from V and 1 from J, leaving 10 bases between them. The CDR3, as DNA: TGTGCCAGCAGCTTAGGGAGGGGTGCCCAAGAGACCCAGTACTTC. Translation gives CASSLGRGAQETQYF.

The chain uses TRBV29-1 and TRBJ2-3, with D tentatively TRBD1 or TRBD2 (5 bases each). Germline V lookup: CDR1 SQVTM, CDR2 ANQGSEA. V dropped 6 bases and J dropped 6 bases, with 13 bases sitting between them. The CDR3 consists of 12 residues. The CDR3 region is CSVPQGGDTQYF. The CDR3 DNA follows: TGCAGCGTCCCCCAGGGCGGGGATACGCAGTATTTT.

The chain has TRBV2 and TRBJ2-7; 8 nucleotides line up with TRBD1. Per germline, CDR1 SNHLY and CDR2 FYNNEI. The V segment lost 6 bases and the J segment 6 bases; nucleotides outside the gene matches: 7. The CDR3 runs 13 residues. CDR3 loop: CASRLQGVGEQYF. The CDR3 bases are TGTGCCAGCAGACTACAGGGGGTTGGCGAGCAGTACTTC.